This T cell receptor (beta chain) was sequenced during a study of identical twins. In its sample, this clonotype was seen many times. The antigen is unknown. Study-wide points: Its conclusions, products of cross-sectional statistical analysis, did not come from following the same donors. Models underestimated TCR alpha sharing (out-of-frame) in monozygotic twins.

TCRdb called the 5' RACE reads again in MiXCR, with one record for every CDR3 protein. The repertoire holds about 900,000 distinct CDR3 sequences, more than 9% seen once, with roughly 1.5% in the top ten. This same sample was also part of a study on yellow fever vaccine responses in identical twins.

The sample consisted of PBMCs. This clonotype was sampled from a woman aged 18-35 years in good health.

CDR3 loop: CASSPRTGGSGIGGYEQFF. The CDR3 DNA reads TGTGCCAGCTCACCGCGGACAGGGGGATCCGGAATAGGGGGGTATGAGCAGTTCTTC. The chain has TRBV18 and TRBJ2-1, with 10 nucleotides matching TRBD1. Germline values: CDR1 KGHSH, CDR2 LQKENI. CDR3 size: 19 residues. J was trimmed by 8 bases and V by 3 bases; bases with no gene match: 19.